The rows below give T cell receptor beta chains drawn from one sample of a study of regulatory T cells in long-lasting Graves disease. TCRdb re-derived calls from the multiplex PCR reads in MiXCR, one entry per CDR3 protein. The sample contains roughly 500,000 distinct CDR3 sequences, about 12% of which appear only once. These same records also appear under a second study, on T cells in Graves' hyperthyroidism and ophthalmopathy.

The sequencing used peripheral blood mononuclear cells (PBMCs), collected at new diagnosis, from a patient treated with antithyroid drugs. These receptors were collected from a woman in her twenties or thirties with Graves disease. Each CDR3 is given with its conserved first and last residue. A D gene is named only where the DNA matches it firmly. Rows give clone size only sometimes, using once, few, many, or a class for an expanded clone.

size,J,D,V,length,CDR3,DNA
many,TRBJ2-7,NA,TRBV10-3,14,CAIRGTSSHHEQYF,TGTGCCATCAGGGGGACCTCCTCGCACCACGAGCAGTACTTC
many,TRBJ2-5,NA,TRBV7-2,14,CASSPQGFGETQYF,TGTGCCAGCAGCCCGCAGGGGTTTGGGGAGACCCAGTACTTC
NA,TRBJ2-7,TRBD2,TRBV20-1,15,CSASTLAGYSYEQYF,TGCAGTGCTAGCACACTAGCGGGATACTCCTACGAGCAGTACTTC
many,TRBJ1-3,NA,TRBV7-8,15,CASSIGREIGNTIYF,TGTGCCAGCAGCATAGGACGGGAGATAGGGAACACCATATATTTT
many,TRBJ2-1,TRBD2,TRBV12-3/TRBV12-4,19,CASSPGLAGGPSSYNEQFF,TGTGCCAGCAGTCCGGGACTAGCGGGAGGCCCAAGCTCCTACAATGAGCAGTTCTTC
few,TRBJ1-2,NA,TRBV2,12,CASRDINYGYTF,TGTGCCAGCCGCGACATTAACTATGGCTACACCTTC
many,TRBJ2-1,TRBD2,TRBV11-3,14,CASRDGFSGGEQFF,TGTGCCAGCAGGGATGGATTCTCCGGGGGGGAGCAGTTCTTC
few,TRBJ2-7,NA,TRBV19,14,CASSIPGELYEQYF,TGTGCCAGTAGTATACCCGGGGAGCTCTACGAGCAGTACTTC
many,TRBJ2-7,TRBD1,TRBV7-3,16,CASSPGDRGTGFKQYF,TGTGCCAGCAGCCCGGGGGACAGGGGGACGGGATTTAAGCAGTACTTC
NA,TRBJ2-5,TRBD1,TRBV19,12,CASSRDRRTQYF,TGTGCCAGTAGTAGGGACAGGCGGACCCAGTACTTC
few,TRBJ1-2,NA,TRBV4-2,12,CASSQEGPGYTF,TGTGCCAGCAGCCAAGAAGGCCCTGGCTACACCTTC
many,TRBJ2-7,NA,TRBV27,14,CASSPGRAGNEQYF,TGTGCCAGCAGTCCGGGGCGGGCTGGGAACGAGCAGTACTTC
many,TRBJ2-7,NA,TRBV20-1,13,CSATDSPSYEQYF,TGCAGTGCTACGGACAGCCCCTCCTACGAGCAGTACTTC
many,TRBJ2-1,TRBD2,TRBV3-1,15,CASSLGGSNYNEQFF,TGTGCCAGCAGTCTTGGCGGGAGTAACTACAATGAGCAGTTCTTC
many,TRBJ1-5,NA,TRBV7-9,18,CANSLGLGGGGDNQPQHF,TGTGCCAACAGCTTAGGGCTGGGCGGGGGTGGTGACAATCAGCCCCAGCATTTT
many,TRBJ1-1,TRBD1,TRBV6-5,15,CASSYHLQGYDEAFF,TGTGCCAGCAGTTACCACTTACAGGGGTATGACGAAGCTTTCTTT
NA,TRBJ1-2,TRBD1,TRBV19,16,CASSTLPGQGNYGYTF,TGTGCCAGTAGTACCTTGCCAGGACAGGGGAACTATGGCTACACCTTC
NA,TRBJ1-2,NA,TRBV30,13,CAWSVRRNYGYTF,TGTGCCTGGAGTGTTCGAAGGAACTATGGCTACACCTTC
NA,TRBJ2-1,TRBD2,TRBV6-1,16,CASAKERDVSYNEQFF,TGTGCCAGCGCTAAGGAGCGGGATGTTTCCTACAATGAGCAGTTCTTC
NA,TRBJ2-3,NA,TRBV7-3,15,CASSLGPNGGDTQYF,TGTGCCAGCAGCTTAGGTCCCAACGGGGGAGATACGCAGTATTTT
many,TRBJ2-5,TRBD2,TRBV27,17,CASSMTSSRGAKETQYF,TGTGCCAGCAGTATGACTAGCTCCCGAGGGGCTAAAGAGACCCAGTACTTC
many,TRBJ2-1,TRBD2,TRBV24-1,15,CATSEGSGTNNEQFF,TGTGCCACCAGTGAGGGGTCCGGGACTAACAATGAGCAGTTCTTC
NA,TRBJ1-2,TRBD1,TRBV7-2,14,CASSQMTGLFGYTF,TGTGCCAGCAGCCAGATGACAGGGCTCTTTGGCTACACCTTC
NA,TRBJ1-5,NA,TRBV19,13,CASSAGARQPQHF,TGTGCCAGTAGTGCAGGGGCCAGACAGCCCCAGCATTTT
many,TRBJ1-4,NA,TRBV12-3/TRBV12-4,12,CASSLLYEKLFF,TGTGCCAGCAGTTTATTGTACGAAAAACTGTTTTTT
many,TRBJ2-1,TRBD2,TRBV3-1,13,CASSQGRGGAEFF,TGTGCCAGCAGCCAAGGAAGGGGAGGGGCGGAGTTCTTC
NA,TRBJ2-3,TRBD2,TRBV11-3,15,CASSSLAGTSDTQYF,TGTGCCAGCAGCTCCCTAGCGGGAACATCAGATACGCAGTATTTT
many,TRBJ1-2,TRBD1,TRBV19,15,CASSTTRDRFYGYTF,TGTGCCAGTAGTACAACACGGGACAGGTTCTATGGCTACACCTTC
NA,TRBJ1-5,TRBD1,TRBV28,16,CASRTGGPYSNQPQHF,TGTGCCAGCCGGACAGGGGGACCCTATAGCAATCAGCCCCAGCATTTT
many,TRBJ2-1,TRBD2,TRBV30,18,CAWFSGTYGLSSYNEQFF,TGTGCCTGGTTTAGCGGGACCTACGGACTTAGCTCCTACAATGAGCAGTTCTTC
few,TRBJ2-2,NA,TRBV2,14,CASLEGRVTGELFF,TGTGCCAGCCTGGAGGGGCGCGTAACCGGGGAGCTGTTTTTT
many,TRBJ2-7,TRBD2,TRBV13,16,CASSLAGTSGSWEQYF,TGTGCCAGCAGCTTAGCAGGGACTAGCGGGAGTTGGGAGCAGTACTTC
few,TRBJ2-2,NA,TRBV11-3,17,CASSFGPTGPYTGELFF,TGTGCCAGCAGCTTCGGTCCGACAGGTCCCTACACCGGGGAGCTGTTTTTT
NA,TRBJ1-2,NA,TRBV20-1,14,CSARPKYSGNGYTF,TGCAGTGCCCGCCCTAAATACAGCGGCAATGGCTACACCTTC
few,TRBJ1-1,NA,TRBV5-6,15,CASSSWGVPRIEAFF,TGTGCCAGCAGCTCCTGGGGGGTCCCCCGAATTGAAGCTTTCTTT
few,TRBJ1-1,NA,TRBV4-2,15,CASSQEGTPNTEAFF,TGTGCCAGCAGCCAAGAAGGGACTCCGAACACTGAAGCTTTCTTT
many,TRBJ2-7,TRBD1,TRBV19,13,CASSMGTGGEQYF,TGTGCCAGTAGTATGGGGACAGGCGGCGAGCAGTACTTC
many,TRBJ2-5,TRBD2,TRBV4-1,18,CASSHDLSGRRGQETQYF,TGCGCCAGCAGCCATGACCTTAGCGGGAGAAGGGGGCAAGAGACCCAGTACTTC
few,TRBJ1-1,NA,TRBV6-1,13,CASSPYSFLEAFF,TGTGCCAGCAGTCCCTACAGCTTCCTTGAAGCTTTCTTT
many,TRBJ2-3,NA,TRBV12-3/TRBV12-4,11,CASSSWDTQYF,TGTGCCAGCAGTTCGTGGGATACGCAGTATTTT
many,TRBJ2-7,NA,TRBV11-2,9,CASGYEQYF,TGTGCCAGCGGCTACGAGCAGTACTTC
NA,TRBJ1-5,NA,TRBV19,15,CASSRFGHSNQPQHF,TGTGCCAGTAGTAGGTTCGGGCACAGCAATCAGCCCCAGCATTTT
NA,TRBJ1-2,TRBD1,TRBV9,15,CASSPGQGAMNGYTF,TGTGCCAGCAGCCCCGGACAGGGGGCTATGAATGGCTACACCTTC
many,TRBJ2-6,NA,TRBV7-8,16,CASSLIGNSGANVLTF,TGTGCCAGCAGCTTAATCGGGAACTCTGGGGCCAACGTCCTGACTTTC
many,TRBJ2-5,NA,TRBV19,13,CASSMAHLETQYF,TGTGCCAGTAGTATGGCACATCTAGAGACCCAGTACTTC
NA,TRBJ1-1,NA,TRBV4-1,15,CASSQVGKKNTEAFF,TGCGCCAGCAGCCAAGTTGGTAAAAAGAACACTGAAGCTTTCTTT
many,TRBJ2-5,NA,TRBV29-1,13,CSAWGQGPETQYF,TGCAGCGCCTGGGGGCAGGGCCCAGAGACCCAGTACTTC
many,TRBJ1-1,NA,TRBV19,13,CASSIQLNTEAFF,TGTGCCAGTAGTATACAGCTGAACACTGAAGCTTTCTTT
many,TRBJ1-6,TRBD1,TRBV27,15,CASTLSAGGFSPLHF,TGTGCCAGCACCCTGTCCGCAGGGGGGTTTTCACCCCTCCACTTT
few,TRBJ1-2,TRBD1,TRBV9,13,CASSDRGVSGYTF,TGTGCCAGCAGCGACAGGGGAGTTAGTGGCTACACCTTC
many,TRBJ2-5,NA,TRBV6-1,15,CATTRVGAVQETQYF,TGTGCCACCACCCGTGTGGGGGCCGTACAAGAGACCCAGTACTTC
many,TRBJ1-1,NA,TRBV28,15,CASSTAGSVNTEAFF,TGTGCCAGCAGTACCGCAGGGTCCGTGAACACTGAAGCTTTCTTT